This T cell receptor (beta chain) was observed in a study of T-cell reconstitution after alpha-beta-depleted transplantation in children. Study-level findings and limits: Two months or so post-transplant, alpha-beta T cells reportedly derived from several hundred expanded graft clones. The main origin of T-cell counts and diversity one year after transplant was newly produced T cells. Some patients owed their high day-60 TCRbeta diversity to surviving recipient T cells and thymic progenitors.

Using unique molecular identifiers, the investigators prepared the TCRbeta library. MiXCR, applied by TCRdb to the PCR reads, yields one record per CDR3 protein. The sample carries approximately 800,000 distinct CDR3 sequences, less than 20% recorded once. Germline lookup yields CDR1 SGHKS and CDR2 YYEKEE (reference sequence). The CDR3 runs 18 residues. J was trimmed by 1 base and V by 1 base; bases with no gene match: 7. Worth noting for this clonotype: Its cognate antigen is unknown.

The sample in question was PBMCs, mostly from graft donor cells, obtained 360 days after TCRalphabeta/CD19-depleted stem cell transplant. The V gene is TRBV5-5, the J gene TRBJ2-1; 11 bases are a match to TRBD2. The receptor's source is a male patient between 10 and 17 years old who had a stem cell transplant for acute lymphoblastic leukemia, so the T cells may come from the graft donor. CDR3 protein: CASSLFGGTSGSYNEQFF. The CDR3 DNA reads TGTGCCAGCAGCTTGTTTGGAGGGACTAGCGGATCCTACAATGAGCAGTTCTTC.